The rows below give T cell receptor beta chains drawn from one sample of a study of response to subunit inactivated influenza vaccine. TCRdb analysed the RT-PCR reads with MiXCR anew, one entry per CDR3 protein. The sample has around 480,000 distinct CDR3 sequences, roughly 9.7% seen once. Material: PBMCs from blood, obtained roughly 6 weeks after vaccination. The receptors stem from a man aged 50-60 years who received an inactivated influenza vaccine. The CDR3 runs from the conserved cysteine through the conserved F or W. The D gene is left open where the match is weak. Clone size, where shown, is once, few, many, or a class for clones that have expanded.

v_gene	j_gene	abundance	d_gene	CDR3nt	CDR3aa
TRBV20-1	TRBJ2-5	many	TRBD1	TGCAGTGCTAGTAGTGGTCTCAGGGGGCCACAAGAGACCCAGTACTTC	CSASSGLRGPQETQYF
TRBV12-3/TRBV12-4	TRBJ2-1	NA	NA	TGTGCCAGCAGTTCCGGCAGACGTAGTGAGCAGTTCTTC	CASSSGRRSEQFF
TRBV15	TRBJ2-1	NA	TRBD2	TGTGCCACCAGCAGAGATACTAGCGGGACCAACAATGAGCACTTCTTC	CATSRDTSGTNNEHFF
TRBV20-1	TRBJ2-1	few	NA	TGCAGTGCTAGCGGGGGTTCCTACAATGAGCAGTTCTTC	CSASGGSYNEQFF
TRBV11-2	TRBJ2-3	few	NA	TGTGCCAGCAGCTGGACGGACACAACAGATACGCAGTATTTT	CASSWTDTTDTQYF
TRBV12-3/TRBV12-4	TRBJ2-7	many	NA	TGTGCCAGCAGTTTAACAGGGTGGAACGAGCAGTACTTC	CASSLTGWNEQYF
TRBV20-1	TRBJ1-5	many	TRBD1	TGCAGTGCTAGACAGGGGGGTAATCAGCCCCAGCATTTT	CSARQGGNQPQHF
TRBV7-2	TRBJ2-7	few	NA	TGTGCCAGCAGCCTGAAGGGGACGATCTCCTACGAGCAGTACTTC	CASSLKGTISYEQYF
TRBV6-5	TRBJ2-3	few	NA	TGTGCCAGCAGTTACGACGGGACCACAGATACGCAGTATTTT	CASSYDGTTDTQYF
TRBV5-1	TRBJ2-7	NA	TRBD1	TGCGCCAGCAGGTCAGGGGGCGCGGGGGAGCAGTACTTC	CASRSGGAGEQYF